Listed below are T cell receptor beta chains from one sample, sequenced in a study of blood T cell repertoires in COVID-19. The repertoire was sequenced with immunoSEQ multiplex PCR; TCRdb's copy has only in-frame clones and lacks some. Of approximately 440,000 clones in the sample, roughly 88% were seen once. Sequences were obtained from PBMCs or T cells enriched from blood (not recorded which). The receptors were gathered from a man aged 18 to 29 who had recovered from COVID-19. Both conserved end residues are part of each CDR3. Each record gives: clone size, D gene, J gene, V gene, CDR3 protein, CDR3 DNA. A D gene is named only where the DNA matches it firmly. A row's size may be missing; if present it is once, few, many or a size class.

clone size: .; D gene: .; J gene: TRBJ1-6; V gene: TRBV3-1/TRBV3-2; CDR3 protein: CASSQESLEALHF; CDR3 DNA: TGTGCCAGCAGCCAAGAATCGCTGGAGGCCCTCCACTTT
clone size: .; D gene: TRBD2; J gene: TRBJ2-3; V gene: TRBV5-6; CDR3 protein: CASRQYTSGGRWYF; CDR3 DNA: TGTGCCAGCAGGCAGTATACTAGCGGGGGAAGGTGGTATTTT
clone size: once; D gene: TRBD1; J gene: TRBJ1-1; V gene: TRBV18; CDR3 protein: CASSPLQGAIGTEAFF; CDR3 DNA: TGTGCCAGCTCACCATTACAGGGGGCAATCGGCACTGAAGCTTTCTTT
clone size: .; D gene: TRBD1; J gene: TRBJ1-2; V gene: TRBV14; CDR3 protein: CASSQERTGDFYGYTF; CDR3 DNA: TGTGCCAGCAGCCAAGAACGTACAGGGGATTTCTATGGCTACACCTTC
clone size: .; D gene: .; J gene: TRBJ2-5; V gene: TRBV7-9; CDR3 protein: CASSFISGETQYF; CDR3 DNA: TGTGCCAGCAGCTTTATATCGGGAGAGACCCAGTACTTC
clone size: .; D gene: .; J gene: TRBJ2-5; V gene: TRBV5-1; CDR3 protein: CASSLGSGFETQYF; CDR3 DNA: TGCGCCAGCAGCCTCGGGTCAGGGTTTGAGACCCAGTACTTC
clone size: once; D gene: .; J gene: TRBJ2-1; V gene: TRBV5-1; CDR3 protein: CASSLLVRANEQFF; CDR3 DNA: TGCGCCAGCAGCTTGCTAGTCAGAGCGAATGAGCAGTTCTTC
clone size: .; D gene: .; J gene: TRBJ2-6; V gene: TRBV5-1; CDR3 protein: CASSFEGSHSGANVLTF; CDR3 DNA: TGCGCCAGCAGCTTTGAGGGATCCCACTCTGGGGCCAACGTCCTGACTTTC
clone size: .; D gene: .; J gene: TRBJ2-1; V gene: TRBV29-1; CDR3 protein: CSVVGGRGYEQFF; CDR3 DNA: TGCAGCGTTGTCGGGGGGCGGGGGTATGAGCAGTTCTTC
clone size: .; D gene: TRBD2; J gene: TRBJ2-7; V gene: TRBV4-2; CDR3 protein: CASSLGTSGSYEQYF; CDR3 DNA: TGTGCCAGCAGCCTAGGGACTAGCGGGAGTTACGAGCAGTACTTC
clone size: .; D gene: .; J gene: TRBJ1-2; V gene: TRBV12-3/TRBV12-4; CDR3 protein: CASSRGDGYTF; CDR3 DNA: TGTGCCAGCAGTAGGGGTGACGGCTACACCTTC
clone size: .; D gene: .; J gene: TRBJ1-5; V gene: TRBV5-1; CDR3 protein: CASSPMGGQPQHF; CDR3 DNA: TGCGCCAGCAGCCCCATGGGGGGTCAGCCCCAGCATTTT
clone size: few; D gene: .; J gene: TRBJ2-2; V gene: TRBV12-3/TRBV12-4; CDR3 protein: CASSNRATGELFF; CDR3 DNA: TGTGCCAGCAGTAACAGGGCAACCGGGGAGCTGTTTTTT
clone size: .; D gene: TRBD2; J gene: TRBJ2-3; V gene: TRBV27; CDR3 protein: CASGGLAGTDTQYF; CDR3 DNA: TGTGCCAGCGGAGGACTAGCGGGGACAGATACGCAGTATTTT
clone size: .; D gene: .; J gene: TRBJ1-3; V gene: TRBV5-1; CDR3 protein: CASSLGSRVSGNTIYF; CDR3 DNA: TGCGCCAGCAGCTTGGGTTCCCGTGTCTCTGGAAACACCATATATTTT
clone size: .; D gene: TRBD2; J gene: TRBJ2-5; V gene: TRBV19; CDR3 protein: CASSNSGGLQETQYF; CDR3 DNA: TGTGCCAGTAGTAATAGCGGGGGGTTACAAGAGACCCAGTACTTC
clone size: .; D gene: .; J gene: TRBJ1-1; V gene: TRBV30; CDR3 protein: CAWSPGATTEAFF; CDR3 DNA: TGTGCCTGGAGTCCAGGGGCTACGACCGAAGCTTTCTTT
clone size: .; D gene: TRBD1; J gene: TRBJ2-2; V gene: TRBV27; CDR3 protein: CASSLSGTGGWTGELFF; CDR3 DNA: TGTGCCAGCAGTTTATCTGGGACAGGGGGCTGGACCGGGGAGCTGTTTTTT
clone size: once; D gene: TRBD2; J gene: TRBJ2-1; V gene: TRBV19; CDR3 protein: CASSTGLAGIRNEQFF; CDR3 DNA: TGTGCCAGTAGTACGGGACTAGCGGGTATCCGCAATGAGCAGTTCTTC
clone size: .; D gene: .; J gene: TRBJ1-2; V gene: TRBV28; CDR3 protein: CASSLSTPSYGYTF; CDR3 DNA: TGTGCCAGCAGTTTAAGTACACCTTCCTATGGCTACACCTTC
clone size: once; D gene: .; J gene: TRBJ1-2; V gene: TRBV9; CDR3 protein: CASSAQTGGRGYTF; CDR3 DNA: TGTGCCAGCAGCGCCCAGACTGGCGGGAGGGGCTACACCTTC
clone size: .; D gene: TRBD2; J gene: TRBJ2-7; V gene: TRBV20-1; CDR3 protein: CSASPQDAGVRYEQYF; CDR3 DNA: TGCAGTGCTAGTCCCCAAGACGCGGGAGTAAGGTACGAGCAGTACTTC
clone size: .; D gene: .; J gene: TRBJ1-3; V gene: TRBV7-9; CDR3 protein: CASSLRRDTIYF; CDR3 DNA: TGTGCCAGCAGCCTAAGGCGGGACACCATATATTTT
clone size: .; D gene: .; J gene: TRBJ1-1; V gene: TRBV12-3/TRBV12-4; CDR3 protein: CASSPGTSEAFF; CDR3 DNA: TGTGCCAGCAGTCCCGGGACATCTGAAGCTTTCTTT
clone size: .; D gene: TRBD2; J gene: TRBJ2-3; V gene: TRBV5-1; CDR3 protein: CASSLAASGRTDTQYF; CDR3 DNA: TGCGCCAGCAGCTTGGCCGCTAGCGGGAGGACAGATACGCAGTATTTT
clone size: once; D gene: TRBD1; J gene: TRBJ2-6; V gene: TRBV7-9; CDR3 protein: CASSFPDRGDSSGANVLTF; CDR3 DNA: TGTGCCAGCAGCTTCCCGGACAGGGGAGACTCCTCTGGGGCCAACGTCCTGACTTTC
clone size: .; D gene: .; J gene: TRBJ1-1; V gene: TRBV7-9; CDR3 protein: CASSSRTEGMAEAFF; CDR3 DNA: TGTGCCAGCAGCTCCCGGACAGAGGGGATGGCTGAAGCTTTCTTT
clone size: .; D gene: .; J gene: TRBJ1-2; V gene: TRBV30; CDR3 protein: CAWNTGGAQGYTF; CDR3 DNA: TGTGCCTGGAATACTGGTGGGGCGCAGGGCTACACCTTC
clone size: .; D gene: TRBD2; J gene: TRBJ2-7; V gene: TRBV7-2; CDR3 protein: CASSLAGGSYEQYF; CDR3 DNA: TGTGCCAGCAGCCTAGCGGGAGGGTCCTACGAGCAGTACTTC